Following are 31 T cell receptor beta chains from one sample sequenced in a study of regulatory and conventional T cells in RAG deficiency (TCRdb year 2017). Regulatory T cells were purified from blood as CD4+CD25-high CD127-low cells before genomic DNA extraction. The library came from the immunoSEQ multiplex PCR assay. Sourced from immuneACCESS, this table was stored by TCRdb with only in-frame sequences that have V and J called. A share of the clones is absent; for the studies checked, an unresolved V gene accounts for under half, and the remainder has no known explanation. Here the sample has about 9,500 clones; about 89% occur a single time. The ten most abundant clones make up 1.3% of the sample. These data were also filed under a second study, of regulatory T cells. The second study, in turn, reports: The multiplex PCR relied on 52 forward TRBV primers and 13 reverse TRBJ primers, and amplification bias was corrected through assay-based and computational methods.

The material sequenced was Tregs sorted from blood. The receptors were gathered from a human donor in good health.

The CDR3 loop is CASSSFGQGTGELFF. The CDR3, as DNA: TGCGCCAGCAGCTCGTTTGGACAGGGGACCGGGGAGCTGTTTTTT. J is TRBJ2-2 and V is TRBV5-1; 9 bases are a match to TRBD1. V shed 3 bases and J 5 bases; nucleotides not matched to a gene: 5. The CDR3 runs to 15 residues. Per germline, CDR1 SGHRS and CDR2 YFSETQ.

Here the CDR3 reads CASSQSVTIYF. The CDR3 bases are TGTGCCAGCAGCCAAAGTGTCACCATATATTTT. J is TRBJ1-3 and V is TRBV4-2; no clear D gene. Trimming left V 2 bases short and J 9 bases short, with 5 bases between. Germline loops: CDR1 LGHNA, CDR2 YNFKEQ. The CDR3 covers 11 residues.

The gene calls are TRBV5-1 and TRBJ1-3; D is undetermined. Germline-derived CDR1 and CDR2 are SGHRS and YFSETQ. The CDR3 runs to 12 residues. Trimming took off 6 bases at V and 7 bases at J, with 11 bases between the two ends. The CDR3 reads CASTQDSNTIYF. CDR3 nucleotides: TGCGCCAGCACCCAGGACTCGAACACCATATATTTT.

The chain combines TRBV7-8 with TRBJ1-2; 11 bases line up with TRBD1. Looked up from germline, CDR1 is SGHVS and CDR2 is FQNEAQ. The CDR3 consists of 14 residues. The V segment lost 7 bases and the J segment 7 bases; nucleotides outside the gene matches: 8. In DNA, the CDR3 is TGTGCCAGCACCACCTGGACAGGGGGCAGTGGCTACACCTTC. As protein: CASTTWTGGSGYTF.

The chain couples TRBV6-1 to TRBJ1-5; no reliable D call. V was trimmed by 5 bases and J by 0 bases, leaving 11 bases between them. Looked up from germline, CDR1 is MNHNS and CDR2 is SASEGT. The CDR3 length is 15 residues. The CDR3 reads CASSPNGYSNQPQHF. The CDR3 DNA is TGTGCCAGCAGTCCAAATGGGTATAGCAATCAGCCCCAGCATTTT.

DNA for the CDR3: TGCGCCAGCAGCTCGGCGGGAGGGGGACTAGCGGGAGAGGGTCAGCAGTTCTTC. Residues: CASSSAGGGLAGEGQQFF. The chain couples TRBV5-1 to TRBJ2-1; 14 bases are a match to TRBD2. Germline CDR1 is SGHRS and CDR2 is YFSETQ. The CDR3 contains 18 residues. With 3 bases clipped from V and 11 bases from J, the junction kept 16 bases outside the gene matches. Drawing the rest from reference TRBV5-1 and TRBJ2-1, the complete variable domain is KAGVTQTPRYLIKTRGQQVTLSCSPISGHRSVSWYQQTPGQGLQFLFEYFSETQRNKGNFPGRFSGRQFSNSRSEMNVSTLELGDSALYLCASSSAGGGLAGEGQQFFGPGTRLTVL.

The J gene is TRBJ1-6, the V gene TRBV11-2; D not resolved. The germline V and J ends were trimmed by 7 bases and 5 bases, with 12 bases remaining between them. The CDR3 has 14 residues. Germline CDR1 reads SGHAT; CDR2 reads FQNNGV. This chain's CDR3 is CASKRDNNNSPLHF. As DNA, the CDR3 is TGTGCCAGCAAACGTGACAATAATAATTCACCCCTCCACTTT.

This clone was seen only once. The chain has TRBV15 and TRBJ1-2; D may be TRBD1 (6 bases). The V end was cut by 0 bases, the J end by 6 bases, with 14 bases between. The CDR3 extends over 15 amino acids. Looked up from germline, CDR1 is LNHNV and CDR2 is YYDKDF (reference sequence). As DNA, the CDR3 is TGTGCCACCAGCAGAGATCGGGGGGCCAAGAATGGCTACACCTTC. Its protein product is CATSRDRGAKNGYTF.

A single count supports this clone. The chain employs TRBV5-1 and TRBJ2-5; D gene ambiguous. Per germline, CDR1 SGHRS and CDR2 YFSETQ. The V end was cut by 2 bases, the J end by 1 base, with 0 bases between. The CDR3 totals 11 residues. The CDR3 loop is CASSFQETQYF. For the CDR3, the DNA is TGCGCCAGCAGCTTCCAAGAGACCCAGTACTTC.

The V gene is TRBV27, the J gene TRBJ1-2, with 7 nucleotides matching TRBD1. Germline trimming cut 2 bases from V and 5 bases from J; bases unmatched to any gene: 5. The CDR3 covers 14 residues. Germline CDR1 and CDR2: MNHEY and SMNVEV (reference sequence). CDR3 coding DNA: TGTGCCAGCAGTTTAAGGTCAGGGGGATATGGCTACACCTTC. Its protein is CASSLRSGGYGYTF.

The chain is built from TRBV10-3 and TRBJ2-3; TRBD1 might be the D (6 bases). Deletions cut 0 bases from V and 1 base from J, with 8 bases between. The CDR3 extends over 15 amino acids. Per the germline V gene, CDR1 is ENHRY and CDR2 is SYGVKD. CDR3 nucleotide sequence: TGTGCCATCAGTGAGTCGACAGGCGGCACAGATACGCAGTATTTT. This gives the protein CAISESTGGTDTQYF.

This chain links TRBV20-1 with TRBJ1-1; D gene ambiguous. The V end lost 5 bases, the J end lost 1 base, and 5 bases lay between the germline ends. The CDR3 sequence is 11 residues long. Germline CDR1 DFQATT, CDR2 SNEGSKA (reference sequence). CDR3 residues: CSAYTNTEAFF. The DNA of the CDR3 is TGCAGTGCTTACACGAACACTGAAGCTTTCTTT.

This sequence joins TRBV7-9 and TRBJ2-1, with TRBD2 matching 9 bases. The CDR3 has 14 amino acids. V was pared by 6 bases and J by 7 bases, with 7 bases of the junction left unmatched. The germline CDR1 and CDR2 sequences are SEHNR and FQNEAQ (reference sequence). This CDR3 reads CASRKREAPNEQFF. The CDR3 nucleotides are TGTGCCAGCAGGAAGCGGGAGGCGCCGAATGAGCAGTTCTTC.

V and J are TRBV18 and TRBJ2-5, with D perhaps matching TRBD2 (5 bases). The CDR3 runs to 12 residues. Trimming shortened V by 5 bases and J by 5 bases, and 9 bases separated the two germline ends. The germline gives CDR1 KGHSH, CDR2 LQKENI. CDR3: CASSKPGETQYF. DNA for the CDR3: TGTGCCAGCTCAAAACCGGGGGAGACCCAGTACTTC. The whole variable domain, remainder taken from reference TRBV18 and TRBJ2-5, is NAGVMQNPRHLVRRRGQEARLRCSPMKGHSHVYWYRQLPEEGLKFMVYLQKENIIDESGMPKERFSAEFPKEGPSILRIQQVVRGDSAAYFCASSKPGETQYFGPGTRLLVL.

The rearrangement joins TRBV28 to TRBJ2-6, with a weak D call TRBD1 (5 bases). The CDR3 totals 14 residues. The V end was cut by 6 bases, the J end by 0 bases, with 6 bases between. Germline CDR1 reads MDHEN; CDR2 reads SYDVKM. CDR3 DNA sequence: TGTGCCAGCAGGGACATCTCTGGGGCCAACGTCCTGACTTTC. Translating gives CASRDISGANVLTF.

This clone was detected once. Written as DNA, the CDR3 is TGTGCCAGCAGCTTGATAGGGTCAAATTCACCCCTCCACTTT. Translated: CASSLIGSNSPLHF. The chain has TRBV5-6 and TRBJ1-6; no definite D call. The CDR3 is 14 amino acids. Deletions cut 1 base from V and 7 bases from J, with 9 bases between. CDR1 is SGHDT and CDR2 is YYEEEE in the germline V gene.

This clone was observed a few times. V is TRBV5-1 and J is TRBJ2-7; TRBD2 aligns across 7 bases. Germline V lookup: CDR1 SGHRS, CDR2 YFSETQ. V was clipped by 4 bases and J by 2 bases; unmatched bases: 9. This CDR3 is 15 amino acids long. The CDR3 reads CASSPGRADPYEQYF. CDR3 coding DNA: TGCGCCAGCAGCCCAGGGAGGGCAGATCCCTACGAGCAGTACTTC.

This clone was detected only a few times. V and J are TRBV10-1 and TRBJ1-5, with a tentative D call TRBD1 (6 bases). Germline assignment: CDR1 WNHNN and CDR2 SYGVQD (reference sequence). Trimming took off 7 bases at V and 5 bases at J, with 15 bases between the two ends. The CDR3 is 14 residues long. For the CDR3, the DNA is TGCGCCAGCACTGTTAGGGGGGGGGATCAGCCCCAGCATTTT. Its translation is CASTVRGGDQPQHF.

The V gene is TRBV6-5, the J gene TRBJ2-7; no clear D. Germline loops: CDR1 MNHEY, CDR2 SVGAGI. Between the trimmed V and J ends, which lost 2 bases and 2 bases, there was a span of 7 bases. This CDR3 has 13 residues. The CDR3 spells CASSYRRTYEQYF. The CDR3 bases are TGTGCCAGCAGTTACAGGCGTACCTACGAGCAGTACTTC.

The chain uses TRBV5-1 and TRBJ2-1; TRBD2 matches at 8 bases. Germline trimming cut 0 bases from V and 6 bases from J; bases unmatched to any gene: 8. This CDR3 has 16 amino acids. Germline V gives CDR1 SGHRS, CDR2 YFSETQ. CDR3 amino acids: CASSLGSGSAGNEQFF. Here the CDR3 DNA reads TGCGCCAGCAGCTTGGGCAGCGGGAGTGCCGGCAATGAGCAGTTCTTC.

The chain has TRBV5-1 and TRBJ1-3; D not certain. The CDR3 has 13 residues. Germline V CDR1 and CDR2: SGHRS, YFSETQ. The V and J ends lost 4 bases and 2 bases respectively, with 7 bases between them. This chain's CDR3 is CASSTVPGNTIYF. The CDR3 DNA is TGCGCCAGCAGCACCGTTCCTGGAAACACCATATATTTT.

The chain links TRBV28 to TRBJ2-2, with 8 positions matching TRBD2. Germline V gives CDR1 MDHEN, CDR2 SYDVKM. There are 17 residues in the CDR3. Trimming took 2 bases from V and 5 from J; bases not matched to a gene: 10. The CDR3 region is CASSLMTSAGETGELFF. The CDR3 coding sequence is TGTGCCAGCAGTTTAATGACGTCAGCGGGAGAGACCGGGGAGCTGTTTTTT. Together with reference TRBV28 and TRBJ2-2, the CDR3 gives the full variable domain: DVKVTQSSRYLVKRTGEKVFLECVQDMDHENMFWYRQDPGLGLRLIYFSYDVKMKEKGDIPEGYSVSREKKERFSLILESASTNQTSMYLCASSLMTSAGETGELFFGEGSRLTVL.

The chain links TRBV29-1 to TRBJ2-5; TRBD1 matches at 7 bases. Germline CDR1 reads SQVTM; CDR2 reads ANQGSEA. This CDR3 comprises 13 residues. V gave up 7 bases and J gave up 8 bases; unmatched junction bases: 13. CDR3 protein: CSGDRVASDTQYF. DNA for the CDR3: TGCAGCGGCGACAGGGTGGCCTCAGATACCCAGTACTTC.

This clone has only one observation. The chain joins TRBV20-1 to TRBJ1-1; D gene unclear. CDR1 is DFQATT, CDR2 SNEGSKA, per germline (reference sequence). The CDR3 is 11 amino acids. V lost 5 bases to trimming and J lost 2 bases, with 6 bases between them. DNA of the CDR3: TGCAGTGCTCCTCTTAACACTGAAGCTTTCTTT. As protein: CSAPLNTEAFF.

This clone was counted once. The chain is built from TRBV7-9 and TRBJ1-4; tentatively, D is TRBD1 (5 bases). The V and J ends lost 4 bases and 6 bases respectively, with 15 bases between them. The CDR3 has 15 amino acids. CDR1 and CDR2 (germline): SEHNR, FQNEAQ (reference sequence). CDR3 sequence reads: CASSSGGGVYEKLFF. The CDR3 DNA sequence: TGTGCCAGCAGCTCCGGCGGAGGGGTTTATGAAAAACTGTTTTTT.

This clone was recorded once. The CDR3 bases are TGTGCCAGCGCGAATCCGAACACCGGGGAGCTGTTTTTT. Amino acids: CASANPNTGELFF. The chain recombines TRBV9 with TRBJ2-2; D unclear. This CDR3 region has 13 residues. Germline assignment: CDR1 SGDLS and CDR2 YYNGEE. Trimming cost V 7 bases and J 0 bases, with 7 bases left between them.

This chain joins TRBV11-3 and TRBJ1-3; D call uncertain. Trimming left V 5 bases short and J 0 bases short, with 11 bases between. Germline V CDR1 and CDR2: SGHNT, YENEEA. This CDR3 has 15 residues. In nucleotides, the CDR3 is TGTGCCAGCAGCGCGGACCCTGTCTCTGGAAACACCATATATTTT. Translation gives CASSADPVSGNTIYF. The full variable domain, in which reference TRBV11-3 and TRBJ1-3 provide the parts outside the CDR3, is EAGVVQSPRYKIIEKKQPVAFWCNPISGHNTLYWYLQNLGQGPELLIRYENEEAVDDSQLPKDRFSAERLKGVDSTLKIQPAELGDSAVYLCASSADPVSGNTIYFGEGSWLTVV.

CDR3 in amino acids: CATSRNSDGTVNTEAFF. CDR3 DNA sequence: TGTGCCACCAGCAGAAACTCTGACGGGACAGTTAACACTGAAGCTTTCTTT. This chain links TRBV15 with TRBJ1-1; the match to TRBD1 covers 7 bases. The CDR3 has 17 residues. V trimming: 2 bases; J trimming: 2 bases; junction bases outside the gene matches: 11. Germline V gene data show CDR1 as LNHNV and CDR2 as YYDKDF (reference sequence).

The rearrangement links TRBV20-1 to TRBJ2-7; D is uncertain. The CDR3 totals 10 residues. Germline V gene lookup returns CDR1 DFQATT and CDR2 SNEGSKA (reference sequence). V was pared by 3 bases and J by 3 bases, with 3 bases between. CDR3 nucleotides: TGCAGTGCTAGTGACTACGAGCAGTACTTC. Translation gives CSASDYEQYF.

CDR3 amino acids: CASTFTSLGTDYEQYF. In DNA form, the CDR3 reads TGCGCCAGCACTTTCACCTCTCTAGGGACCGACTACGAGCAGTACTTC. V is TRBV5-1 and J is TRBJ2-7; D may match TRBD1 or TRBD2 (5 bases each). Trimming took 6 bases from V and 3 from J, leaving 22 bases between them. The length of the CDR3 is 16 residues. Looked up from germline, CDR1 is SGHRS and CDR2 is YFSETQ.

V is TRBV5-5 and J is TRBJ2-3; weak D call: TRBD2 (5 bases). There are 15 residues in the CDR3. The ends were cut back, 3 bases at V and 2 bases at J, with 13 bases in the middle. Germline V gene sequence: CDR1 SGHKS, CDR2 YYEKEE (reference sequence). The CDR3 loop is CASSYPRGNTDTQYF. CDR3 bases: TGTGCCAGCAGCTACCCACGAGGGAACACAGATACGCAGTATTTT.